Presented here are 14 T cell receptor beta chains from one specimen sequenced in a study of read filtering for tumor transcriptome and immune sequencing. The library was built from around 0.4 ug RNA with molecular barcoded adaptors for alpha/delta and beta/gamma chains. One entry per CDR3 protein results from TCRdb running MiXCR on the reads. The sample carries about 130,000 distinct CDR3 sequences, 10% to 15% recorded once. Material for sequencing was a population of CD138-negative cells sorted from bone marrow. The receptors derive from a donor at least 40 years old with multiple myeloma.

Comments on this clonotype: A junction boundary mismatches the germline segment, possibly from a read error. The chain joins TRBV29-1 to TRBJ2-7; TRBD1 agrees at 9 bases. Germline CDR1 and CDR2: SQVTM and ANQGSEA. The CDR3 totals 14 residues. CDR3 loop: CSVGTGLGSYERYF. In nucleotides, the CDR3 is TGCAGCGTGGGGACAGGGTTGGGATCCTACGAGCGGTACTTC.

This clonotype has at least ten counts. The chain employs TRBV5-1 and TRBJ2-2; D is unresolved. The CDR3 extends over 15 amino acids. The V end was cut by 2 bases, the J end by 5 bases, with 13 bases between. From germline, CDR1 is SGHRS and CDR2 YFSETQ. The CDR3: CASSLDRARTGELFF. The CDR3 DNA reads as TGCGCCAGCAGCTTAGACCGGGCGCGGACCGGGGAGCTGTTTTTT.

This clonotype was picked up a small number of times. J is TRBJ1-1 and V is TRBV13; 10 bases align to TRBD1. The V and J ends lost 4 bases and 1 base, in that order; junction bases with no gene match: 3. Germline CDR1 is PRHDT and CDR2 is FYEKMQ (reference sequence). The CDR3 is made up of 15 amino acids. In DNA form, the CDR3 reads TGTGCCAGCAGCTCCAGACAGGGGGCGAACACTGAAGCTTTCTTT. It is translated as CASSSRQGANTEAFF.

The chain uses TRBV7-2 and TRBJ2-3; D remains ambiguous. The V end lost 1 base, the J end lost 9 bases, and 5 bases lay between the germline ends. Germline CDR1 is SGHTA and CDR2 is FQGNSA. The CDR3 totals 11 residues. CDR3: CASSLVRTQYF. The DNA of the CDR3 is TGTGCCAGCAGCTTAGTCCGAACGCAGTATTTT.

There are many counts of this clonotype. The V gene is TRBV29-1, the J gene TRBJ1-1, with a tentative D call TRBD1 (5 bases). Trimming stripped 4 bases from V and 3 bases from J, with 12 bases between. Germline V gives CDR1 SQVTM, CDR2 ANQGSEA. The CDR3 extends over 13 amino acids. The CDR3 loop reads CSVGRGPDTEAFF. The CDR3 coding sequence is TGCAGCGTTGGGAGGGGCCCAGACACTGAAGCTTTCTTT.

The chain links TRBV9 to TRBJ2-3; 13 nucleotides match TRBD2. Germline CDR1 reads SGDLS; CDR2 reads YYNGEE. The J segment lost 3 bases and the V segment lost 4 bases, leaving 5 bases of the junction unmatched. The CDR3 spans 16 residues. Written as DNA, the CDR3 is TGTGCCAGCAGCCCCGGGACTAGCGGGGCTACAGATACGCAGTATTTT. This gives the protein CASSPGTSGATDTQYF.

CDR3 amino acids: CASSYSARDTEAFF. CDR3 DNA sequence: TGTGCCAGCAGTTACTCGGCCAGGGACACTGAAGCTTTCTTT. V and J are TRBV6-5 and TRBJ1-1; perhaps TRBD1 as D (5 bases). Trimming removed 0 bases from V and 3 bases from J, with 8 bases in between. This CDR3 is built from 14 residues. Germline loops: CDR1 MNHEY, CDR2 SVGAGI.

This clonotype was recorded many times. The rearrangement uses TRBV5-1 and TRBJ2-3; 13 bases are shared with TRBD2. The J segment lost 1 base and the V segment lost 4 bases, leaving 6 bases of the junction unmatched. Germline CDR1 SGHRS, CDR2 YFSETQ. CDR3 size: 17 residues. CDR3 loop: CASSTGLAGSGTDTQYF. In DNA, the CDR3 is TGCGCCAGCAGCACGGGACTAGCGGGGTCCGGCACAGATACGCAGTATTTT. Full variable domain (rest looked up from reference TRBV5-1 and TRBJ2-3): KAGVTQTPRYLIKTRGQQVTLSCSPISGHRSVSWYQQTPGQGLQFLFEYFSETQRNKGNFPGRFSGRQFSNSRSEMNVSTLELGDSALYLCASSTGLAGSGTDTQYFGPGTRLTVL.

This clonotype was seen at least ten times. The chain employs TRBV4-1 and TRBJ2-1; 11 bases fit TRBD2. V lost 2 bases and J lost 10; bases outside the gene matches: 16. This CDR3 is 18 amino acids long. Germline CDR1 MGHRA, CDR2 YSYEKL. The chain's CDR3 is CASSQIPLIAGGPGEQFF. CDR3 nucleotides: TGCGCCAGCAGCCAAATCCCCTTAATAGCGGGAGGGCCCGGGGAGCAGTTCTTC.

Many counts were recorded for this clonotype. The CDR3 nucleotides read TGTGCCAGCAGTTACGGACAGAGCTCTGGGGCCAACGTCCTGACTTTC. Residues: CASSYGQSSGANVLTF. This chain joins TRBV12-3 or TRBV12-4 and TRBJ2-6, with D possibly being TRBD1 (6 bases). The CDR3 covers 16 residues. Deletions cut 4 bases from V and 0 bases from J, with 10 bases between.

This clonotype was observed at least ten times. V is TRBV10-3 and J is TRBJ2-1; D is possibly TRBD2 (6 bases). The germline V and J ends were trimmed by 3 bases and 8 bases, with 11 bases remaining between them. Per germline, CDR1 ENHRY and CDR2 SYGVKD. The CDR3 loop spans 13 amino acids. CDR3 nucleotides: TGTGCCATCAGTGATGGGGCTAGCGATGAGCAGTTCTTC. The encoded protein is CAISDGASDEQFF.

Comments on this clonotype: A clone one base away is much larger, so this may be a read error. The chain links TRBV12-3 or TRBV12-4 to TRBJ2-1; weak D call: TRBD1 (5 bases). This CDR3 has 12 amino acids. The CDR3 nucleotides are TGTGCCAGCAGCGGCCAGGACAAGGAGCAGTTCTTC. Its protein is CASSGQDKEQFF.

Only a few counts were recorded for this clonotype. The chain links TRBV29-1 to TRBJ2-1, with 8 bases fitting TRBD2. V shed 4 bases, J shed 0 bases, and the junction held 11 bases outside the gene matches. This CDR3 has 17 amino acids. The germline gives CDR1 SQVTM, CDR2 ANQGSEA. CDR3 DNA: TGCAGCGTTGCTCCCCGGGGTAGCGGGGCCTCCTACAATGAGCAGTTCTTC. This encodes CSVAPRGSGASYNEQFF.

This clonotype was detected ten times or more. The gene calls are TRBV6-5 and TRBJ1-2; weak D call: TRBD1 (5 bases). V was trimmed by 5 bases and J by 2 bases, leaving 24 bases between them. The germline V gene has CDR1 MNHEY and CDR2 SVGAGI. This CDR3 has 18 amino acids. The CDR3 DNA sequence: TGTGCCAGCAGTCTAAATATGGGGGTCTCTGTCTACAACTATGGCTACACCTTC. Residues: CASSLNMGVSVYNYGYTF.